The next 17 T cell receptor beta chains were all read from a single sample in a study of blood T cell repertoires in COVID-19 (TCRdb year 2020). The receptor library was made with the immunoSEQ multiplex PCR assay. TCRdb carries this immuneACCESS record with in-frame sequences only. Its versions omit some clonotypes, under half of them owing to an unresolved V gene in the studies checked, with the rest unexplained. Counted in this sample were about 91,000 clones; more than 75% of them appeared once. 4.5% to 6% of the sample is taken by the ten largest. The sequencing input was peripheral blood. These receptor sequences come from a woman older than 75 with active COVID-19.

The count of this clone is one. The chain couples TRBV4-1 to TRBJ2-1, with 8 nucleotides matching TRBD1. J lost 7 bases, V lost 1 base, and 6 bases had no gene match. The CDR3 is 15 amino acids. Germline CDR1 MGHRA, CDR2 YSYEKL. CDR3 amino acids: CASSQATGGRNEQFF. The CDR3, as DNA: TGCGCCAGCAGCCAAGCCACAGGGGGGAGGAATGAGCAGTTCTTC.

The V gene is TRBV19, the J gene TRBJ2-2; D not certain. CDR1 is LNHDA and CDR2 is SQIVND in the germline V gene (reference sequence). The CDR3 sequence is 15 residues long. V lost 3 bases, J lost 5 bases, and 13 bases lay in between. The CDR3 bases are TGTGCCAGTAGTATGAGGCGTACGGTGACCGGGGAGCTGTTTTTT. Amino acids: CASSMRRTVTGELFF.

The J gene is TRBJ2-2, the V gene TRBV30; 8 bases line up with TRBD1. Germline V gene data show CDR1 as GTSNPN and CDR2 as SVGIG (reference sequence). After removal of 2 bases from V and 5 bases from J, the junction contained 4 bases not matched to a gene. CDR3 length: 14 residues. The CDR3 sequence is CAWSRQGRTGELFF. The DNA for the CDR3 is TGTGCCTGGAGTCGACAGGGGAGAACCGGGGAGCTGTTTTTT.

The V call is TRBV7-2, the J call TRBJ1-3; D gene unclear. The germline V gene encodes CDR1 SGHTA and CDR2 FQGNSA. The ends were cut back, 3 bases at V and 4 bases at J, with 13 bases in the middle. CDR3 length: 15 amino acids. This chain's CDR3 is CASSFGVQMGNTIYF. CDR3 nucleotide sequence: TGTGCCAGCAGCTTCGGAGTCCAAATGGGAAACACCATATATTTT.

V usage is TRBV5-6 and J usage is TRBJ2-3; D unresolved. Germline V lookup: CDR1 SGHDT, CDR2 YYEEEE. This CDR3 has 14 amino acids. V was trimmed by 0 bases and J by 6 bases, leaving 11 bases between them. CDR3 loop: CASSLESQSDTQYF. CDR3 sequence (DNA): TGTGCCAGCAGCTTGGAGTCGCAGTCGGATACGCAGTATTTT.

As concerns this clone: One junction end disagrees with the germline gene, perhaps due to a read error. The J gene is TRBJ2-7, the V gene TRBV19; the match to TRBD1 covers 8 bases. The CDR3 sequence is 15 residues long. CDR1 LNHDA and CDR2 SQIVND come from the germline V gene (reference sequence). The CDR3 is CASSIGRTGSYEQYF. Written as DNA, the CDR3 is TGTGCCAGTAGCATAGGCAGGACAGGGTCCTACGAGCAGTACTTC.

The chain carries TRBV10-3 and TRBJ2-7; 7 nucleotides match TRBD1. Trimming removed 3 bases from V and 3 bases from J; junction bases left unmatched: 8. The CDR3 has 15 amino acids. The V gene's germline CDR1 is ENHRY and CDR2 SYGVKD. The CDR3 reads CAISDPPQGVYEQYF. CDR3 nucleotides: TGTGCCATCAGTGACCCTCCTCAGGGGGTCTACGAGCAGTACTTC.

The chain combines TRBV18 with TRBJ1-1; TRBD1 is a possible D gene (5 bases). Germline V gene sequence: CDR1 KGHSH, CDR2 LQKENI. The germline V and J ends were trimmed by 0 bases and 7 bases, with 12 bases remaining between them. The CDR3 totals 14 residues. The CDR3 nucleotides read TGTGCCAGCTCACCACCGAGTAGGGGTGGTGAAGCTTTCTTT. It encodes CASSPPSRGGEAFF.

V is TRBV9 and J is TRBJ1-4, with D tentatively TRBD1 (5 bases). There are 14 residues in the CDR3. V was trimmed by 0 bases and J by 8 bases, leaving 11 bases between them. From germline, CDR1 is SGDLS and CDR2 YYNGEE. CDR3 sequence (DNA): TGTGCCAGCAGCGTAGCTACCAGGGCCGAAAAACTGTTTTTT. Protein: CASSVATRAEKLFF.

The CDR3 DNA reads TGTGCCACCGCGACAGGGGGCTCTAACTATGGCTACACCTTC. It translates to CATATGGSNYGYTF. This chain joins TRBV24-1 and TRBJ1-2; 10 bases line up with TRBD1. The CDR3 is 14 residues long. Germline assignment: CDR1 KGHDR and CDR2 SFDVKD. Losses at the gene ends were 9 bases for V and 0 bases for J; bases not matched to a gene: 3.

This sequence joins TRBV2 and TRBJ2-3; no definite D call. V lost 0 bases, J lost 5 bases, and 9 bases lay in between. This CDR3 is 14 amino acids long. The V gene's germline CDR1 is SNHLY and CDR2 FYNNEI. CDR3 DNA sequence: TGTGCCAGCAGTGAAGCCGTGAGAGGAGATACGCAGTATTTT. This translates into CASSEAVRGDTQYF.

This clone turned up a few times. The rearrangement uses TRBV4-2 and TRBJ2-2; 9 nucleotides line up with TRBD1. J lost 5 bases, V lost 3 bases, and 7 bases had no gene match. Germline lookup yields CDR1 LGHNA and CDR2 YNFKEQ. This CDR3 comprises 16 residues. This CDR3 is CASSHVGTGRTGELFF. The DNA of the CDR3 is TGTGCCAGCAGCCACGTTGGGACAGGGCGGACCGGGGAGCTGTTTTTT.

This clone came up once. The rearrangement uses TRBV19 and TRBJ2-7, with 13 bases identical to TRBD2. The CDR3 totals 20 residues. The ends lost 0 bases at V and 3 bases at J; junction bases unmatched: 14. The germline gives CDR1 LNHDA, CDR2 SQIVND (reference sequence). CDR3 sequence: CASSIEVEGLAGEIVYEQYF. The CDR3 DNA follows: TGTGCCAGTAGTATAGAAGTCGAAGGACTAGCGGGAGAAATTGTCTACGAGCAGTACTTC.

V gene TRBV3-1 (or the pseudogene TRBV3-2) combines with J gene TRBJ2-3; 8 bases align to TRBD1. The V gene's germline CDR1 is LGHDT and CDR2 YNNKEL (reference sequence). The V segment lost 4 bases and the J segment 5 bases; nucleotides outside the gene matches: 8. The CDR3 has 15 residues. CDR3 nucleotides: TGTGCCAGCAGCCGTGCACAGGGGGTGGAAGATACGCAGTATTTT. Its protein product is CASSRAQGVEDTQYF.

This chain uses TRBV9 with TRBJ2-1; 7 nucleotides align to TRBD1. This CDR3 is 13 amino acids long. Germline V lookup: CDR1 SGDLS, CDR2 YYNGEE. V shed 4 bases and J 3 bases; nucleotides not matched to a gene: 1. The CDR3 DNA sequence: TGTGCCAGCAGCCGGACAGGCTACAATGAGCAGTTCTTC. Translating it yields CASSRTGYNEQFF. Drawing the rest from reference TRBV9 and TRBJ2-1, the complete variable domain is DSGVTQTPKHLITATGQRVTLRCSPRSGDLSVYWYQQSLDQGLQFLIQYYNGEERAKGNILERFSAQQFPDLHSELNLSSLELGDSALYFCASSRTGYNEQFFGPGTRLTVL.

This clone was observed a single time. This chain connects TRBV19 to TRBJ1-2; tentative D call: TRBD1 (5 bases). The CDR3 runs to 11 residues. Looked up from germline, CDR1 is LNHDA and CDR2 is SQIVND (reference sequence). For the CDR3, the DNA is TGTGCGACGCAGGGAAACTATGGCTACACCTTC. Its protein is CATQGNYGYTF.

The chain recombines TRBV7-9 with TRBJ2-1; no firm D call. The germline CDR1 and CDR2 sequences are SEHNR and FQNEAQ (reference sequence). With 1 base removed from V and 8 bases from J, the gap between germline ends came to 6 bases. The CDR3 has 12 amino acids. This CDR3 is CASSLGSYEQFF. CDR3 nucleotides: TGTGCCAGCAGCTTAGGCAGTTATGAGCAGTTCTTC.